This is a list of T cell receptor beta chains from one sample in a study of cytomegalovirus exposure and HLA in healthy donors. The data were produced by immunoSEQ multiplex PCR, yet TCRdb's version contains in-frame clones alone and is incomplete. The sample has 90,000 to 100,000 clones; 78% are singletons. Sequences were obtained from PBMCs. Receptor source: a woman in her thirties or forties in good health and CMV-seronegative. CDR3s leave out the opening cysteine and the closing phenylalanine or tryptophan. Each record gives: J gene, V gene, CDR3 protein.

TRBJ2-7	TRBV2	ASSGGTSNEQY
TRBJ2-1	TRBV28	ASHLTGRGLNEQF
TRBJ2-1	TRBV7-6	ASSSRSREGAEQF
TRBJ2-5	TRBV10-1	ASSVRGNRY
TRBJ1-3	TRBV5-4	ASSSFGQTGNTIY
TRBJ1-1	TRBV19	ASSSSPGGNTEAF
TRBJ1-1	TRBV5-1	ASNLLSTNTEAF
TRBJ1-2	TRBV28	ASSLSPGMGGYT
TRBJ2-1	TRBV2	ASKGTFSGTEQF
TRBJ2-1	TRBV27	ASSLWAGSSYNEQF
TRBJ2-2	TRBV10-3	AIRTANTGELF
TRBJ2-7	TRBV7-2	ASSQTGYEQY
TRBJ1-5	TRBV5-1	ASSLSTGEQPQH
TRBJ2-7	TRBV29-1	SGITSGSGYEQY
TRBJ2-5	TRBV5-6	ASSSGEETQY
TRBJ2-4	TRBV15	ATSSPVLAKNIQY
TRBJ2-3	TRBV6-1	ASSASGTGWGQGTDTQY
TRBJ2-3	TRBV7-2	ASSLDQGGSRWQY
TRBJ2-3	TRBV28	ATRKEASGSSDTQY